This T cell receptor (beta chain) was sequenced for a study of blood T cell repertoires in COVID-19 (dated by TCRdb to 2018 to 2021). Regarding the complete study: Samples covering the acute and convalescent phases of COVID-19 were provided by collaborators in the United States, Italy and Spain. The prospective study material was composed of cDNA or gDNA derived from T cells, B-cell-depleted T cells, or PBMCs. Deeply sampled blood TCRbeta repertoires from subjects exposed to, actively infected with, or recovered from COVID-19 were included in the dataset. A freely available public database, intended as a resource for researchers studying the immune response to SARS-CoV-2, is where the repertoires were released. The samples were drawn from the first 160 participants of the ongoing ImmuneRACE study and from some 1,300 subjects provided by 6 global collaborators. Nearly every sample came with metadata listing a de-identified subject ID, COVID-19 status, age in years and sex. Where HLA class I and class II types were available, the types were taken from metadata supplied by the sample provider, not from assay-based typing.

Via the germline V gene, CDR1 is SQVTM and CDR2 ANQGSEA. Including the terminal cysteine and phenylalanine, the CDR3 comprises 15 residues. CDR3 DNA is the only sequence kept; it has 45 bases, read in frame from the first base. The junction shows trimming of 2 bases on V and 2 bases on J, plus 13 bases between the germline ends. Note on this clone: Its antigen remains unidentified. Per-nucleotide qualities are absent, and no much larger clonotype sits a single base away.

Whole blood was collected in K2EDTA tubes by collaborating institutions according to the institutions' own protocols. For TCRbeta analysis, collaborator samples were shipped as frozen whole blood, as isolated PBMCs, or as DNA extracted from either sample type. TCRbeta CDR3 regions were amplified from genomic DNA using the immunoSEQ Assay, a bias-controlled multiplex PCR. Per the authors' processing: The number of nucleated cells in each sample was estimated by amplification of reference gene primers within the assay. To quantify the absolute abundance of each unique TCRbeta CDR3 rearrangement, sequence reads were collapsed and filtered. For each sample, productive Simpson clonality was calculated as the square root of Simpson's diversity index over productive rearrangements. The clones in this table, taken by TCRdb from immuneACCESS, are in-frame only. Not every clone is retained; where verified, under half of the shortfall comes from an unresolved V gene, and the cause of the rest is unknown. The V and J calls and clone size are taken from that table; D and trimming were inferred from the DNA. Here the sample has under 300,000 clones; approximately 82% occur a single time. The ten largest clones capture 4.5% to 6.5% of the sample.

Overall study results and their limits: The amount of clinical and demographic metadata varied by source and participant and was provided uncurated.

The receptor was isolated from a man at least 80 years old with acute or convalescent COVID-19. Sequenced: peripheral blood. Rearrangement joined TRBV29-1 to TRBJ2-1; D gene: possibly TRBD1, on 6 matching bases. The CDR3 region has the sequence CSVEQGKVTYNEQFF. The nucleotides are TGCAGCGTTGAACAGGGGAAGGTTACCTACAATGAGCAGTTCTTC.